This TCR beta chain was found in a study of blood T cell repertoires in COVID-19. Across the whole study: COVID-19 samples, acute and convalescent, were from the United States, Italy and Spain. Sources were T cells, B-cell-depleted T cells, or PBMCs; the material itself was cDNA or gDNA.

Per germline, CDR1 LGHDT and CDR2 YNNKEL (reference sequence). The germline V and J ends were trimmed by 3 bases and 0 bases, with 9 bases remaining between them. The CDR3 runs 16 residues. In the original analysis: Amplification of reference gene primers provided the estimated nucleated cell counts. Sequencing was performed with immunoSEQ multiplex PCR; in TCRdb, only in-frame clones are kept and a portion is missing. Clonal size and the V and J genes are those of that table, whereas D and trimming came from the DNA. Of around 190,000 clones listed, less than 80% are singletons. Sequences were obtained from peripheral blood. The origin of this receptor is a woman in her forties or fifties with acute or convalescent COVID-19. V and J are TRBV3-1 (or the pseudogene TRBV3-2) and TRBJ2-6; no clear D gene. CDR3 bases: TGTGCCAGCAGCCACCCAGGATTCTCTGGGGCCAACGTCCTGACTTTC. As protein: CASSHPGFSGANVLTF.